Each of the 27 T cell receptor beta chains below was sequenced from the same sample in a study of shared clonotypes between healthy human individuals (dated by TCRdb to 2020 to 2022). The method was the immunoSEQ multiplex PCR assay. In its TCRdb copy, this immuneACCESS table keeps in-frame sequences only and misses some clones. Where compared with another copy, unresolved V genes explain less than half of these, and the others have no known cause. Present in this sample are over 1.5 million clones, under 99% of which were seen just once. The ten largest clones add up to approximately 0.45% of the sample. The sample was naive CD4+ T cells sorted from blood. Read against the paper, the sample's cell subset or site label means: CD45RA+ positively selected. These TCRs come from a man between 25 and 39 years old in good health.

This rearrangement joins TRBV9 to TRBJ1-3; D is unresolved. Trimming pared 4 bases from V and 0 bases from J, leaving 14 bases between. The V gene's germline CDR1 is SGDLS and CDR2 YYNGEE. CDR3 size: 16 residues. CDR3 sequence reads: CASSPRLGNSGNTIYF. Here the CDR3 DNA reads TGTGCCAGCAGCCCAAGACTGGGGAACTCTGGAAACACCATATATTTT.

Concerning this clone itself: The same CDR3 also results from other DNA sequences found in this sample. The V call is TRBV5-1, the J call TRBJ2-3; 14 bases are shared with TRBD2. V shed 4 bases and J 4 bases; nucleotides not matched to a gene: 5. Germline V lookup: CDR1 SGHRS, CDR2 YFSETQ. The CDR3 is 16 residues long. The CDR3 is CASSLPGLAGADTQYF. The CDR3 region has the DNA TGCGCCAGCAGCCTACCGGGACTAGCGGGGGCAGATACGCAGTATTTT.

The chain is built from TRBV27 and TRBJ1-5; D is uncertain. V was shortened by 2 bases and J by 5 bases, with 7 bases between the two germline ends. The CDR3 is 13 residues long. In germline, CDR1 is MNHEY, CDR2 SMNVEV (reference sequence). The DNA for the CDR3 is TGTGCCAGCAGTTTAAGATCGGATCAGCCCCAGCATTTT. Its translation: CASSLRSDQPQHF.

The rearrangement uses TRBV28 and TRBJ1-4, with D tentatively TRBD1 (5 bases). The V end lost 7 bases, the J end lost 7 bases, and 13 bases lay between the germline ends. The CDR3 extends over 13 amino acids. The germline V gene has CDR1 MDHEN and CDR2 SYDVKM. CDR3 DNA sequence: TGTGCCAGCACAGGCCCCGGGGGTGAAAAACTGTTTTTT. Its protein is CASTGPGGEKLFF. Combining the CDR3 with reference TRBV28 and TRBJ1-4 gives the whole variable domain DVKVTQSSRYLVKRTGEKVFLECVQDMDHENMFWYRQDPGLGLRLIYFSYDVKMKEKGDIPEGYSVSREKKERFSLILESASTNQTSMYLCASTGPGGEKLFFGSGTQLSVL.

This clone has only one observation. This CDR3 is CASSIVRGQDSYGYTF. The DNA of the CDR3 is TGTGCCAGTAGTATAGTTCGGGGACAAGACAGCTATGGCTACACCTTC. The chain recombines TRBV19 with TRBJ1-2; D is perhaps TRBD1 (6 bases). The germline CDR1 and CDR2 sequences are LNHDA and SQIVND (reference sequence). The CDR3 consists of 16 residues. The V end lost 1 base, the J end lost 4 bases, and 16 bases lay between the germline ends.

This chain uses TRBV28 with TRBJ2-7; D perhaps matches TRBD2 (6 bases). The V end lost 6 bases, the J end lost 4 bases, and 19 bases lay between the germline ends. From germline, CDR1 is MDHEN and CDR2 SYDVKM. The CDR3 consists of 15 residues. The CDR3, as DNA: TGTGCCAGCAGAATCCCGCAGGGCCGGGGGTACGAGCAGTACTTC. This sequence encodes CASRIPQGRGYEQYF.

V gene TRBV6-6 combines with J gene TRBJ1-2; D ambiguous. The V end was cut by 5 bases, the J end by 8 bases, with 21 bases between. The germline V gene has CDR1 MNHNY and CDR2 SVGAGI (reference sequence). The CDR3 is made up of 15 amino acids. The CDR3 coding sequence is TGTGCCAGCAGTCCTAACCTGGCCCTGGACTGGGGCTACACCTTC. Residues: CASSPNLALDWGYTF.

V usage is TRBV5-1 and J usage is TRBJ2-2; 9 nucleotides agree with TRBD1. Germline V gives CDR1 SGHRS, CDR2 YFSETQ. The length of the CDR3 is 15 residues. V trimming: 4 bases; J trimming: 4 bases; junction bases outside the gene matches: 5. This CDR3 reads CASSRDRAVTGELFF. The CDR3, as DNA: TGCGCCAGCAGCCGGGACAGGGCAGTCACCGGGGAGCTGTTTTTT.

This rearrangement joins TRBV9 to TRBJ1-4, with 11 nucleotides matching TRBD1. Losses at the gene ends were 4 bases for V and 7 bases for J; bases not matched to a gene: 6. The CDR3 runs to 15 residues. Germline CDR1 and CDR2: SGDLS and YYNGEE. The CDR3 reads CASSPRGQGGEKLFF. The CDR3, as DNA: TGTGCCAGCAGCCCTAGGGGACAGGGGGGTGAAAAACTGTTTTTT.

V usage is TRBV30 and J usage is TRBJ2-5; 8 bases fit TRBD2. CDR3 length: 14 residues. The germline CDR1 and CDR2 sequences are GTSNPN and SVGIG (reference sequence). The junction had 7 bases not matched to a gene; V was cut back by 0 bases and J by 7 bases. The CDR3 DNA follows: TGTGCCTGGAGTGTACTAGCGGCACGGGGGACCCAGTACTTC. Residues: CAWSVLAARGTQYF.

This clone is a singleton in its sample. This chain uses TRBV11-1 with TRBJ2-1; 9 nucleotides agree with TRBD1. The germline V gene has CDR1 SGHAT and CDR2 FQDESV (reference sequence). There are 15 residues in the CDR3. Germline trimming cut 3 bases from V and 8 bases from J; bases unmatched to any gene: 8. CDR3 DNA: TGTGCCAGCAGCTTTAGGACAGGGGTCGTCCATGAGCAGTTCTTC. Amino acid sequence: CASSFRTGVVHEQFF.

This clone has a handful of counts. The chain recombines TRBV30 with TRBJ1-1; no clear D gene. Germline loops: CDR1 GTSNPN, CDR2 SVGIG (reference sequence). The CDR3 length is 11 residues. The V gene lost 0 bases and the J gene lost 7 bases, with 6 bases spanning the gap. CDR3 DNA sequence: TGTGCCTGGAGTGTAGGCAGTGAAGCTTTCTTT. It specifies CAWSVGSEAFF.

The chain is built from TRBV28 and TRBJ1-4, with D maybe TRBD1 (5 bases). CDR1 and CDR2 from the germline V gene are MDHEN and SYDVKM. V was shortened by 6 bases and J by 7 bases, with 15 bases between the two germline ends. The CDR3 sequence is 14 residues long. The CDR3 DNA sequence: TGTGCCAGCAGCCCTGGGACCCTGGGTGAAAAACTGTTTTTT. Translated, it gives CASSPGTLGEKLFF. The whole variable domain, filled in from reference TRBV28 and TRBJ1-4, reads DVKVTQSSRYLVKRTGEKVFLECVQDMDHENMFWYRQDPGLGLRLIYFSYDVKMKEKGDIPEGYSVSREKKERFSLILESASTNQTSMYLCASSPGTLGEKLFFGSGTQLSVL.

The chain carries TRBV28 and TRBJ2-4; perhaps TRBD1 as D (5 bases). The CDR3 spans 14 residues. Germline CDR1 MDHEN, CDR2 SYDVKM. Trimming shortened V by 3 bases and J by 5 bases, and 11 bases separated the two germline ends. The CDR3 DNA is TGTGCCAGCAGTTTGGGGCGGATCGAAAACATTCAGTACTTC. It translates to CASSLGRIENIQYF. The full variable domain, in which reference TRBV28 and TRBJ2-4 provide the parts outside the CDR3, is DVKVTQSSRYLVKRTGEKVFLECVQDMDHENMFWYRQDPGLGLRLIYFSYDVKMKEKGDIPEGYSVSREKKERFSLILESASTNQTSMYLCASSLGRIENIQYFGAGTRLSVL.

This chain joins TRBV2 and TRBJ2-5, with no clear D. Per the germline V gene, CDR1 is SNHLY and CDR2 is FYNNEI. Trimming cost V 4 bases and J 2 bases, with 8 bases left between them. The CDR3 is 13 amino acids. The CDR3 spells CASSVEIQETQYF. The CDR3 DNA sequence: TGTGCCAGCAGTGTTGAGATTCAAGAGACCCAGTACTTC.

The chain is built from TRBV7-6 and TRBJ2-1; D is perhaps TRBD2 (6 bases). The V gene lost 5 bases and the J gene lost 0 bases, with 14 bases spanning the gap. The germline V gene has CDR1 SGHVS and CDR2 FNYEAQ. The CDR3 contains 16 residues. The CDR3 loop reads CASSPELANSYNEQFF. The CDR3 region has the DNA TGTGCCAGCAGCCCTGAACTAGCTAACTCCTACAATGAGCAGTTCTTC.

The J gene is TRBJ2-1, the V gene TRBV9, with 10 bases fitting TRBD1. V lost 3 bases to trimming and J lost 5 bases; unmatched junction nucleotides: 8. There are 16 residues in the CDR3. CDR1 and CDR2 (germline): SGDLS, YYNGEE. CDR3 protein: CASSEGKTGGHNEQFF. CDR3 nucleotide sequence: TGTGCCAGCAGCGAGGGAAAGACAGGGGGCCACAATGAGCAGTTCTTC.

This clone has just one count. The gene calls are TRBV28 and TRBJ2-3, with D tentatively TRBD2 (6 bases). V was trimmed by 4 bases and J by 3 bases, leaving 20 bases between them. Germline V CDR1 and CDR2: MDHEN, SYDVKM. The length of the CDR3 is 17 residues. The CDR3 region is CASSSDPREMRTDTQYF. Here the CDR3 DNA reads TGTGCCAGCAGTTCCGACCCACGGGAGATGCGTACAGATACGCAGTATTTT.

The chain is built from TRBV10-1 and TRBJ2-3; D is undetermined. Deletions cut 7 bases from V and 1 base from J, with 9 bases between. The V gene's germline CDR1 is WNHNN and CDR2 SYGVQD (reference sequence). CDR3 length: 13 amino acids. CDR3 bases: TGCGCCAGCAAGAGTTCTCGCACAGATACGCAGTATTTT. Its translation is CASKSSRTDTQYF.

The chain combines TRBV6-6 with TRBJ2-7; D is possibly TRBD2 (5 bases). CDR1 and CDR2 from the germline V gene are MNHNY and SVGAGI (reference sequence). The ends were cut back, 5 bases at V and 3 bases at J, with 8 bases in the middle. The CDR3 length is 12 residues. Here the CDR3 DNA reads TGTGCCAGCAGTCAAGAGGGCTACGAGCAGTACTTC. Translation: CASSQEGYEQYF.

This chain joins TRBV5-6 and TRBJ2-1, with D unclear. The CDR3 is made up of 12 amino acids. Germline V gene data show CDR1 as SGHDT and CDR2 as YYEEEE. The V gene lost 4 bases and the J gene lost 9 bases, with 11 bases spanning the gap. The CDR3 is CASSIIEVEQFF. In nucleotides, the CDR3 is TGTGCCAGCAGCATAATTGAGGTTGAGCAGTTCTTC.

V is TRBV7-2 and J is TRBJ2-5, with D unresolved. V lost 1 base and J 3 bases, leaving 3 bases between the germline ends. CDR3 length: 12 residues. Germline CDR1 and CDR2: SGHTA and FQGNSA. The CDR3 region is CASSLEEETQYF. The DNA of the CDR3 is TGTGCCAGCAGCTTAGAGGAAGAGACCCAGTACTTC.

This clone appeared once. V and J are TRBV20-1 and TRBJ2-5; D is unresolved. V was clipped by 5 bases and J by 5 bases, with 6 bases between them. CDR1 is DFQATT, CDR2 SNEGSKA, per germline (reference sequence). CDR3 length: 10 amino acids. As DNA, the CDR3 is TGCAGTGCTTATGATGAGACCCAGTACTTC. Protein product: CSAYDETQYF.

This chain uses TRBV18 with TRBJ2-2; weak D call: TRBD2 (6 bases). Per germline, CDR1 KGHSH and CDR2 LQKENI. There are 16 residues in the CDR3. Trimming stripped 0 bases from V and 3 bases from J, with 11 bases between. As DNA, the CDR3 is TGTGCCAGCTCACCACCAACCGGAGGGTACACCGGGGAGCTGTTTTTT. Its protein product is CASSPPTGGYTGELFF. Based on the CDR3 plus reference TRBV18 and TRBJ2-2, the full variable domain is NAGVMQNPRHLVRRRGQEARLRCSPMKGHSHVYWYRQLPEEGLKFMVYLQKENIIDESGMPKERFSAEFPKEGPSILRIQQVVRGDSAAYFCASSPPTGGYTGELFFGEGSRLTVL.

J is TRBJ2-7 and V is TRBV12-2; the table gives TRBD1 as D, unverified against the DNA. TRBV12-2 is noted as a pseudogene. The CDR3 extends over 13 amino acids. In DNA form, the CDR3 reads TGTGCAAGTCGCTTGGAGGACAGCTACGAGCAGTACTTC. Encoded protein: CASRLEDSYEQYF.

The V call is TRBV18, the J call TRBJ1-5; the D gene is possibly TRBD1 (5 bases). The germline V gene encodes CDR1 KGHSH and CDR2 LQKENI. Trimming took 5 bases from V and 5 from J, leaving 7 bases between them. CDR3 length: 12 residues. CDR3 DNA: TGTGCCAGCTCATCAGGGCATCAGCCCCAGCATTTT. Amino acid sequence: CASSSGHQPQHF.

The J gene is TRBJ2-7, the V gene TRBV18; 7 bases fit TRBD1. The germline gives CDR1 KGHSH, CDR2 LQKENI. This CDR3 has 14 residues. Trimming cost V 3 bases and J 5 bases; bases outside gene matches: 7. CDR3 amino acids: CASSPQQGFDEQYF. CDR3 in DNA: TGTGCCAGCTCACCGCAACAGGGGTTTGACGAGCAGTACTTC.